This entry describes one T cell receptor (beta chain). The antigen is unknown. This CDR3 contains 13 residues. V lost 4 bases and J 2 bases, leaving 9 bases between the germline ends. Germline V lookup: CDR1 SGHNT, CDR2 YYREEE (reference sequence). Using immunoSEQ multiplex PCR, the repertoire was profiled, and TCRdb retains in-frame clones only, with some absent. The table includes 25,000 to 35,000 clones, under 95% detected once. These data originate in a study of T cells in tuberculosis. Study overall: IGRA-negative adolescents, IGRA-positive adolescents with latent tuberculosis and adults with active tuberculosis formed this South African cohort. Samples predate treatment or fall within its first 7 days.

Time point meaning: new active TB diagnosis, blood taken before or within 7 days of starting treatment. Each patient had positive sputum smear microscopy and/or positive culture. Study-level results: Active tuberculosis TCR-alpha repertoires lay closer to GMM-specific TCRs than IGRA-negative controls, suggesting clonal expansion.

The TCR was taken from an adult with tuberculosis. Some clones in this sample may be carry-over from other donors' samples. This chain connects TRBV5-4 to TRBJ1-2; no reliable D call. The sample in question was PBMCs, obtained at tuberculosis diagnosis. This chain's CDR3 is CASSIDGNYGYTF. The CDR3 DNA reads TGTGCCAGCAGCATAGACGGGAACTATGGCTACACCTTC.